The next 18 T cell receptor beta chains were all read from a single sample in a study of T cells after yellow fever vaccination. TCRdb passed the 5' RACE reads through MiXCR, listing each CDR3 protein once. This sample has fewer than 350,000 distinct CDR3 sequences, with less than 4.5% found just once. Sequences were derived from PBMCs, sampled on the day of the yellow fever booster vaccination. All receptors come from a man aged 18 to 30 who received the YFV17D yellow fever vaccine.

Many counts were recorded for this clonotype. The chain links TRBV21-1 to TRBJ2-3; the table's D call TRBD1 went unverified against the DNA. TRBV21-1 counts as a pseudogene. This CDR3 is built from 15 residues. The chain's CDR3 is CASTRGTGVTDTQYF. CDR3 nucleotides: TGTGCCAGCACTCGTGGGACAGGGGTAACAGATACGCAGTATTTT.

The rearrangement links TRBV28 to TRBJ2-1; D ambiguous. V lost 9 bases and J lost 7, with 16 bases in between. The CDR3 spans 13 residues. Germline lookup yields CDR1 MDHEN and CDR2 SYDVKM. CDR3: CASNLKAVNEQFF. The CDR3 DNA is TGTGCCAGTAACCTCAAGGCGGTGAATGAGCAGTTCTTC. The whole variable domain, filled in from reference TRBV28 and TRBJ2-1, reads DVKVTQSSRYLVKRTGEKVFLECVQDMDHENMFWYRQDPGLGLRLIYFSYDVKMKEKGDIPEGYSVSREKKERFSLILESASTNQTSMYLCASNLKAVNEQFFGPGTRLTVL.

This clonotype was counted a few times. The chain combines TRBV12-3 or TRBV12-4 with TRBJ1-2, with D possibly matching TRBD1 (5 bases). Between the trimmed V and J ends, which lost 5 bases and 8 bases, there was a span of 18 bases. This CDR3 has 14 amino acids. Here the CDR3 DNA reads TGTGCCAGCAGTCGGGGGACGTATGCTGAGGGCTACACCTTC. Translated: CASSRGTYAEGYTF.

This clonotype has only a few counts. The chain uses TRBV10-3 and TRBJ2-3; D possibly uses TRBD1 or TRBD2 (6 bases each). The ends were cut back, 8 bases at V and 2 bases at J, with 11 bases in the middle. The germline V gene has CDR1 ENHRY and CDR2 SYGVKD. The CDR3 sequence is 13 residues long. The CDR3 DNA reads as TGTGCCATCCTGGGGGGCCCCACAGATACGCAGTATTTT. Its protein is CAILGGPTDTQYF.

Ten or more counts support this clonotype. The chain recombines TRBV10-3 with TRBJ2-7; 7 nucleotides line up with TRBD1. The CDR3 is made up of 15 amino acids. Trimming at V came to 7 bases and at J to 3 bases, leaving 12 bases not matched to a gene. CDR1 and CDR2 from the germline V gene are ENHRY and SYGVKD. The DNA for the CDR3 is TGTGCCATCAAAAGGGGTGGGACAGAAGACTACGAGCAGTACGTC. This codes for CAIKRGGTEDYEQYV.

This clonotype was seen ten or more times. The chain uses TRBV12-3 or TRBV12-4 and TRBJ1-2; D gene unclear. V lost 6 bases and J 5 bases, leaving 10 bases between the germline ends. The CDR3 is 12 residues long. CDR3 region: CASSPTTYGYTF. CDR3 DNA: TGTGCCAGCAGCCCGACTACGTATGGCTACACCTTC.

As to this clonotype: A junction end diverges from the germline sequence, so it may reflect a read error. V and J are TRBV7-8 and TRBJ2-2; D tentatively reads TRBD1 or TRBD2 (5 bases each). The CDR3 consists of 16 residues. CDR1 is SGHVS and CDR2 is FQNEAQ in the germline V gene. The CDR3 loop is CASSLESGTNTGELLF. Written as DNA, the CDR3 is TGTGCCAGCAGCTTAGAGTCAGGGACGAACACCGGGGAGCTGCTTTTT.

The sample holds many counts of this clonotype. The rearrangement links TRBV5-1 to TRBJ1-5, with TRBD1 as a possible D gene (5 bases). Germline CDR1 reads SGHRS; CDR2 reads YFSETQ. The CDR3 has 13 amino acids. Between the trimmed V and J ends, which lost 0 bases and 8 bases, there was a span of 9 bases. CDR3 loop: CASSLGMGEPQHF. Written as DNA, the CDR3 is TGCGCCAGCAGCTTGGGTATGGGGGAGCCCCAGCATTTT.

This clonotype was seen a handful of times. The gene calls are TRBV28 and TRBJ2-1, with 9 bases lining up with TRBD2. V shed 5 bases and J 2 bases; nucleotides not matched to a gene: 4. In germline, CDR1 is MDHEN, CDR2 SYDVKM. The CDR3 contains 15 residues. This CDR3 is CASSPPSGAYNEQFF. DNA for the CDR3: TGTGCCAGCAGTCCTCCTAGCGGGGCCTACAATGAGCAGTTCTTC.

This clonotype was recorded many times. This chain uses TRBV6-2 or TRBV6-3 with TRBJ2-1; 12 positions match TRBD1. Unmatched junction bases numbered 10, after V lost 7 bases and J lost 9 bases. Germline values: CDR1 MNHEY, CDR2 SVGEGT. The CDR3 consists of 15 residues. CDR3 loop: CASIKKGQGATEQFF. The CDR3 nucleotides read TGTGCCAGCATTAAGAAGGGACAGGGGGCGACTGAGCAGTTCTTC.

The sample holds a few counts of this clonotype. The chain couples TRBV20-1 to TRBJ2-7; 7 bases agree with TRBD2. CDR1 is DFQATT and CDR2 is SNEGSKA in the germline V gene (reference sequence). V lost 0 bases to trimming and J lost 2 bases; unmatched junction nucleotides: 4. The length of the CDR3 is 14 residues. CDR3 sequence reads: CSAREREGAYEQYF. The CDR3, as DNA: TGCAGTGCTAGAGAAAGGGAGGGCGCCTACGAGCAGTACTTC.

The CDR3 nucleotides are TGTGCCAGCAGCGTCGGACCGAACAATGAGCAGTTCTTC. This gives the protein CASSVGPNNEQFF. The chain recombines TRBV9 with TRBJ2-1; no clear D gene. V was trimmed by 2 bases and J by 5 bases, leaving 8 bases between them. The CDR3 is made up of 13 amino acids. Germline values: CDR1 SGDLS, CDR2 YYNGEE. Supplemented by reference TRBV9 and TRBJ2-1, the full variable domain reads DSGVTQTPKHLITATGQRVTLRCSPRSGDLSVYWYQQSLDQGLQFLIQYYNGEERAKGNILERFSAQQFPDLHSELNLSSLELGDSALYFCASSVGPNNEQFFGPGTRLTVL.

The table lists this clonotype with many counts. This chain connects TRBV6-1 to TRBJ1-1; no clear D gene. This CDR3 spans 13 amino acids. Germline-derived CDR1 and CDR2 are MNHNS and SASEGT. V was trimmed by 7 bases and J by 5 bases, leaving 14 bases between them. The DNA of the CDR3 is TGTGCCAGCACTTCTAAATGGGGTACTGAAGCTTTCTTT. Translation: CASTSKWGTEAFF.

This clonotype was counted only a few times. The CDR3 is CASSVHGGYQETQYF. CDR3 nucleotides: TGTGCCAGCAGCGTTCACGGAGGGTACCAAGAGACCCAGTACTTC. The rearrangement links TRBV7-9 to TRBJ2-5; D is possibly TRBD2 (6 bases). Looked up from germline, CDR1 is SEHNR and CDR2 is FQNEAQ (reference sequence). Trimming removed 5 bases at V and 0 bases at J, with 13 bases between. The CDR3 extends over 15 amino acids.

This clonotype was seen a handful of times. The V and J genes are TRBV7-2 and TRBJ2-7; 10 bases are shared with TRBD2. Germline V CDR1 and CDR2: SGHTA, FQGNSA. CDR3 size: 15 residues. V lost 6 bases, J lost 0 bases, and 5 bases stayed unmatched. The CDR3 is CASRVSGGNSYEQYF. The CDR3 DNA follows: TGTGCCAGCAGAGTTAGCGGGGGGAACTCCTACGAGCAGTACTTC. Together with reference TRBV7-2 and TRBJ2-7, the CDR3 gives the full variable domain: GAGVSQSPSNKVTEKGKDVELRCDPISGHTALYWYRQSLGQGLEFLIYFQGNSAPDKSGLPSDRFSAERTGGSVSTLTIQRTQQEDSAVYLCASRVSGGNSYEQYFGPGTRLTVT.

Regarding this clonotype: This may come from a read error, since a much larger clone is one base off. The chain is built from TRBV6-2 or TRBV6-3 and TRBJ1-2, with D possibly TRBD1 on 5 matching bases. Trimming stripped 6 bases from V and 4 bases from J, with 12 bases between. Germline CDR1 reads MNHEY; CDR2 reads SVGEGT. CDR3 length: 13 amino acids. The CDR3 DNA is TGTGCCAGCAGCCTTGGACAACCCTATGGCTACACCTTC. Its protein product is CASSLGQPYGYTF.

The chain carries TRBV7-9 and TRBJ1-5, with TRBD1 identical over 8 bases. The CDR3 length is 15 residues. With 5 bases clipped from V and 4 bases from J, the junction kept 7 bases outside the gene matches. Per germline, CDR1 SEHNR and CDR2 FQNEAQ (reference sequence). This CDR3 reads CASSPGQGRNQPQHF. The CDR3 DNA sequence: TGTGCCAGCAGCCCCGGACAGGGAAGAAATCAGCCCCAGCATTTT. Looking up the rest from reference TRBV7-9 and TRBJ1-5 gives the full variable domain: DTGVSQNPRHKITKRGQNVTFRCDPISEHNRLYWYRQTLGQGPEFLTYFQNEAQLEKSRLLSDRFSAERPKGSFSTLEIQRTEQGDSAMYLCASSPGQGRNQPQHFGDGTRLSIL.

The sample holds many counts of this clonotype. The CDR3 nucleotides read TGCAGTGCTAGAGATGGGACTAGTTCAGATACGCAGTATTTT. It specifies CSARDGTSSDTQYF. The genes are TRBV20-1 and TRBJ2-3, with 8 bases fitting TRBD2. J lost 4 bases, V lost 0 bases, and 3 bases had no gene match. The CDR3 covers 14 residues. Germline CDR1 DFQATT, CDR2 SNEGSKA (reference sequence).